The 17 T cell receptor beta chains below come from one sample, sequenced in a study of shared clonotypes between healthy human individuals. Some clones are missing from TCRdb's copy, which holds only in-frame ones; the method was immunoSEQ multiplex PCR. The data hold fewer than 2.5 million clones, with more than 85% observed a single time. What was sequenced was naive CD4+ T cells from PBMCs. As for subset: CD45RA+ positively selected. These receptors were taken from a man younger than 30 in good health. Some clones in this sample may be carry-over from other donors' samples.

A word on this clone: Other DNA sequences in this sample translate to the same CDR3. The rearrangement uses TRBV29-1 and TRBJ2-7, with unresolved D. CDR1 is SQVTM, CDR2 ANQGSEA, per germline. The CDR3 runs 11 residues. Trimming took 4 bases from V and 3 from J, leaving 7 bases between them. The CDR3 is CSVGGGYEQYF. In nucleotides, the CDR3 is TGCAGCGTTGGTGGCGGCTACGAGCAGTACTTC.

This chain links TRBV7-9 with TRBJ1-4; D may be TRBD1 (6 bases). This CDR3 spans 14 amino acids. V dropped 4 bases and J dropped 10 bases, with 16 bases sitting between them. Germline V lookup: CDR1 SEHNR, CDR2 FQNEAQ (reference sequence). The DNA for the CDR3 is TGTGCCAGCAGCTCCGGGACATTCGCAGCAAAACTGTTTTTT. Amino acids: CASSSGTFAAKLFF.

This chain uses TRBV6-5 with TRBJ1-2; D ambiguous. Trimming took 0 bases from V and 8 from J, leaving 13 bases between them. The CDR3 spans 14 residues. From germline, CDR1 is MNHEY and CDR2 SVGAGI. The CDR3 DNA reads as TGTGCCAGCAGTTACTCGACGGGCTTCGGGGGCTACACCTTC. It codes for CASSYSTGFGGYTF.

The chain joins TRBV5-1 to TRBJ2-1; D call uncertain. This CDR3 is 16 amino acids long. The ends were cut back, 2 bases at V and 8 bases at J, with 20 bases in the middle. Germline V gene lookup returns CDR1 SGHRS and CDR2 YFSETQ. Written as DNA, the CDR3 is TGCGCCAGCAGCTTCGCCCAGAGTCCACGTAATGATGAGCAGTTCTTC. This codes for CASSFAQSPRNDEQFF.

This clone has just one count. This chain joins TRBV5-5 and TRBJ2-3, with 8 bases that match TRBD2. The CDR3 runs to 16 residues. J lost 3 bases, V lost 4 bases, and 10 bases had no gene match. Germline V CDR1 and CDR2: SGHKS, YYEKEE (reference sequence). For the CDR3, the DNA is TGTGCCAGCAGCCCGCGCCACGGGAGGGCAACAGATACGCAGTATTTT. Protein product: CASSPRHGRATDTQYF.

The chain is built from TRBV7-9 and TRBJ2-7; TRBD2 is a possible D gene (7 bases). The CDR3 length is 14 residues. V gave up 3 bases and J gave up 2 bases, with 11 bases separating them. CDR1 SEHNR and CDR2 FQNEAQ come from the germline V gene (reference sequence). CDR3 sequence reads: CASSFGGQTYEQYF. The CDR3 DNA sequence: TGTGCCAGCAGCTTCGGGGGGCAGACCTACGAGCAGTACTTC.

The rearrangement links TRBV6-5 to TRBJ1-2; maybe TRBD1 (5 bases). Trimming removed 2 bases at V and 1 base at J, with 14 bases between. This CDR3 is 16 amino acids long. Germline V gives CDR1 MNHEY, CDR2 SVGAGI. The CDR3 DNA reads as TGTGCCAGCAGTTACGGCGGGGACTACCTTAACTATGGCTACACCTTC. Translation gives CASSYGGDYLNYGYTF.

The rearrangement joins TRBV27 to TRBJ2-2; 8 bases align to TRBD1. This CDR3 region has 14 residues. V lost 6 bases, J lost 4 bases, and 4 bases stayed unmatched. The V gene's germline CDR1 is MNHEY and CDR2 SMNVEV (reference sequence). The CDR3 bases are TGTGCCAGCAGGGACAGGGTGTCCACCGGGGAGCTGTTTTTT. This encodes CASRDRVSTGELFF.

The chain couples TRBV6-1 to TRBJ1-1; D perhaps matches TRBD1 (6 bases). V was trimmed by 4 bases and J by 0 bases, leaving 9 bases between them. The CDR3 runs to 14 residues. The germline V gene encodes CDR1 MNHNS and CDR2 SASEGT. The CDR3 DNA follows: TGTGCCAGCAGTGCACAGGGTCTGAACACTGAAGCTTTCTTT. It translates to CASSAQGLNTEAFF.

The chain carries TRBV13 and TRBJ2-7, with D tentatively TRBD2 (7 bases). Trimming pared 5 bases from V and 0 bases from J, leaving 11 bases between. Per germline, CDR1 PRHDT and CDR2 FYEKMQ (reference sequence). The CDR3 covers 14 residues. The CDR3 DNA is TGTGCCAGCAGCCCCGGGGGGCTCTCCTACGAGCAGTACTTC. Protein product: CASSPGGLSYEQYF.

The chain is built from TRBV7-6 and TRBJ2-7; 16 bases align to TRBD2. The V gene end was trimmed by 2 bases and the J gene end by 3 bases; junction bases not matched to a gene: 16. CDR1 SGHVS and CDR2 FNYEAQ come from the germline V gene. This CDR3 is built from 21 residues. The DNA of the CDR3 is TGTGCCAGCAGCTTAAAGTTTGGCCCCGGGACTAGCGGGAGGGCCGGCTACGAGCAGTACTTC. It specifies CASSLKFGPGTSGRAGYEQYF.

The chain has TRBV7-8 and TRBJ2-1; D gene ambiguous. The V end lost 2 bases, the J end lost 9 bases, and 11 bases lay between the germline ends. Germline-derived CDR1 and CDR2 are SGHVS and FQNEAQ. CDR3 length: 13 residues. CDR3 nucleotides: TGTGCCAGCAGCTTAAGTGAGTTGACTGAGCAGTTCTTC. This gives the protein CASSLSELTEQFF.

CDR3 DNA: TGTGCCACCTTTCCTGGCTACACCTTC. It translates to CATFPGYTF. This chain joins TRBV28 and TRBJ1-2; no firm D call. The CDR3 is 9 amino acids. Germline V CDR1 and CDR2: MDHEN, SYDVKM. The germline V and J ends were trimmed by 10 bases and 7 bases, with 7 bases remaining between them.

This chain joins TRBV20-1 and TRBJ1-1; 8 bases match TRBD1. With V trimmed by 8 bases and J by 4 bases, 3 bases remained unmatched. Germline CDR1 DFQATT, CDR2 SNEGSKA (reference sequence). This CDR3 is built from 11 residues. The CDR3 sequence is CSTGQGTEAFF. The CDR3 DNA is TGCAGTACCGGACAGGGCACTGAAGCTTTCTTT.

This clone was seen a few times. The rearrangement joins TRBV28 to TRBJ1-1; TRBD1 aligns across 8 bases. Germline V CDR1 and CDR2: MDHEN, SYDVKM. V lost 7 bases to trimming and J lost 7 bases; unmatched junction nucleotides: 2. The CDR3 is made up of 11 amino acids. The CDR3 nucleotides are TGTGCCAGCACGACAGGGGTTGAAGCTTTCTTT. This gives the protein CASTTGVEAFF.

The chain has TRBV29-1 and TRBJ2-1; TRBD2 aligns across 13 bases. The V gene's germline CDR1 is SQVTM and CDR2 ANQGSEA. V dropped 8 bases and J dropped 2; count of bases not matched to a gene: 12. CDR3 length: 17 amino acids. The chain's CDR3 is CSQIRTSGSVAYNEQFF. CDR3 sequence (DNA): TGCAGCCAGATAAGGACTAGCGGGAGTGTAGCCTACAATGAGCAGTTCTTC.

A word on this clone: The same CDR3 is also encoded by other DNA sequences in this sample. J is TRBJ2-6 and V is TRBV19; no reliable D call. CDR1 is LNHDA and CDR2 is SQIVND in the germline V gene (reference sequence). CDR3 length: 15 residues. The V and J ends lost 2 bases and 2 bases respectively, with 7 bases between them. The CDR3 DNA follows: TGTGCCAGTAGTATAAGTGGAGCTGGGGCCAACGTCCTGACTTTC. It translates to CASSISGAGANVLTF. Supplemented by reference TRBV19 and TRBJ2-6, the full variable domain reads DGGITQSPKYLFRKEGQNVTLSCEQNLNHDAMYWYRQDPGQGLRLIYYSQIVNDFQKGDIAEGYSVSREKKESFPLTVTSAQKNPTAFYLCASSISGAGANVLTFGAGSRLTVL.